This entry is about one TCR beta chain. Its cognate antigen is unknown. Molecules of cDNA were individually given unique molecular identifiers that were attached to them. TCRdb itself ran the 5' RACE reads through MiXCR, one entry per CDR3 protein. This sample has tens of thousands of distinct CDR3 sequences, with around a tenth found just once. This sample was taken from a study of early T cells in non-severe SARS-CoV-2 infection. Study conclusions and caveats: VDJdb matches were skewed toward anti-spike CD8 T cell responses.

The V end lost 3 bases, the J end lost 4 bases, and 6 bases lay between the germline ends. Germline V gives CDR1 SGHAT, CDR2 FQNNGV. This CDR3 is 12 amino acids long. This receptor was identified in an adult who was a healthcare worker with PCR-confirmed SARS-CoV-2 infection or an uninfected control (not recorded which). Sequencing was carried out using whole blood. The V call is TRBV11-2, the J call TRBJ2-5, with unresolved D. The CDR3 DNA sequence: TGTGCCAGCAGCTTTACCCGAGAGACCCAGTACTTC. The encoded protein is CASSFTRETQYF.